One sample yielded the 21 T cell receptor beta chains listed below, sequenced in a study of blood T cell repertoires in COVID-19. Clones were read by immunoSEQ multiplex PCR, and TCRdb kept only the in-frame ones, dropping some. The table includes about 180,000 clones, 85% detected once. The sample consisted of peripheral blood. The receptors originated from a person aged 70 to 80 with COVID-19, enrolled during active disease.

The rearrangement uses TRBV23-1 and TRBJ1-2; perhaps TRBD1 as D (5 bases). TRBV23-1 counts as an open reading frame of uncertain function. Trimming took off 3 bases at V and 3 bases at J, with 11 bases between the two ends. The CDR3 is made up of 14 amino acids. The CDR3 protein is CASSQPTGDYGYTF. The CDR3 DNA reads TGCGCCAGCAGTCAGCCAACAGGTGACTATGGCTACACCTTC.

DNA for the CDR3: TGTGCCAGCAGTGGAGGCTCTGGAAACACCATATATTTT. The encoded protein is CASSGGSGNTIYF. This chain joins TRBV7-3 and TRBJ1-3; D uncertain. V was clipped by 6 bases and J by 0 bases, with 6 bases between them. CDR3 length: 13 amino acids. Germline V gene sequence: CDR1 SGHTA, CDR2 FQGTGA.

J is TRBJ2-1 and V is TRBV6-2 or TRBV6-3, with D possibly being TRBD1 (6 bases). The V end was cut by 4 bases, the J end by 6 bases, with 19 bases between. Germline-derived CDR1 and CDR2 are MNHEY and SVGEGT. This CDR3 is 16 amino acids long. CDR3 sequence reads: CASSSWPGTQANEQFF. The CDR3 DNA sequence: TGTGCCAGCAGTTCGTGGCCCGGGACACAAGCCAATGAGCAGTTCTTC.

The J gene is TRBJ2-5, the V gene TRBV11-2; possible D gene TRBD2, 5 bases. The V gene lost 8 bases and the J gene lost 2 bases, with 15 bases spanning the gap. The CDR3 sequence is 14 residues long. Germline values: CDR1 SGHAT, CDR2 FQNNGV. The CDR3 region is CASSPIGIQETQYF. The CDR3 DNA reads TGTGCCAGCTCGCCAATCGGGATACAAGAGACCCAGTACTTC.

CDR3 amino acids: CASGPPNYGYTF. DNA of the CDR3: TGTGCCAGCGGGCCGCCTAACTATGGCTACACCTTC. The genes are TRBV27 and TRBJ1-2, with unresolved D. This CDR3 spans 12 amino acids. Per germline, CDR1 MNHEY and CDR2 SMNVEV (reference sequence). The V end lost 8 bases, the J end lost 0 bases, and 7 bases lay between the germline ends.

This clone was observed a handful of times. The rearrangement uses TRBV3-1 (or the pseudogene TRBV3-2) and TRBJ2-3; TRBD1 aligns across 7 bases. Losses at the gene ends were 2 bases for V and 5 bases for J; bases not matched to a gene: 13. The germline CDR1 and CDR2 sequences are LGHDT and YNNKEL (reference sequence). This CDR3 is built from 17 residues. In nucleotides, the CDR3 is TGTGCCAGCAGCCAAACCGGGACAGCGTCCCGGGTAGATACGCAGTATTTT. Residues: CASSQTGTASRVDTQYF.

The chain carries TRBV2 and TRBJ1-5; D may be TRBD1 (5 bases). Germline CDR1 and CDR2: SNHLY and FYNNEI. V was trimmed by 4 bases and J by 6 bases, leaving 10 bases between them. The CDR3 is 13 residues long. CDR3 bases: TGTGCCAGCAGTGGGGACTTAAGTCAGCCCCAGCATTTT. This sequence encodes CASSGDLSQPQHF.

The gene calls are TRBV28 and TRBJ1-2; TRBD1 might be the D (6 bases). Germline V CDR1 and CDR2: MDHEN, SYDVKM. This CDR3 has 16 amino acids. V was trimmed by 4 bases and J by 3 bases, leaving 18 bases between them. CDR3 protein: CASSYTGQIVDYGYTF. Here the CDR3 DNA reads TGTGCCAGCAGTTATACTGGACAGATCGTCGACTATGGCTACACCTTC.

The rearrangement joins TRBV10-3 to TRBJ2-7; 7 bases are shared with TRBD1. The trim removed 6 bases at V and 4 bases at J, leaving 9 bases unmatched. CDR1 is ENHRY and CDR2 is SYGVKD in the germline V gene. The CDR3 totals 14 residues. This chain's CDR3 is CAIRGAGGLYEQYF. As DNA, the CDR3 is TGTGCCATCAGAGGGGCAGGGGGTTTATACGAGCAGTACTTC.

As DNA, the CDR3 is TGTGCCAGCAGCCCGGGACTAGCGGGGTTCGATGAGCAGTTCTTC. It encodes CASSPGLAGFDEQFF. This rearrangement joins TRBV7-9 to TRBJ2-1, with 13 bases identical to TRBD2. Unmatched junction bases numbered 6, after V lost 5 bases and J lost 8 bases. The CDR3 extends over 15 amino acids. Per the germline V gene, CDR1 is SEHNR and CDR2 is FQNEAQ (reference sequence). The complete variable domain, with remaining parts taken from reference TRBV7-9 and TRBJ2-1, reads DTGVSQNPRHKITKRGQNVTFRCDPISEHNRLYWYRQTLGQGPEFLTYFQNEAQLEKSRLLSDRFSAERPKGSFSTLEIQRTEQGDSAMYLCASSPGLAGFDEQFFGPGTRLTVL.

The chain recombines TRBV2 with TRBJ1-4; tentative D call: TRBD1 (6 bases). CDR3 size: 14 residues. V lost 6 bases to trimming and J lost 8 bases, with 16 bases between them. CDR1 SNHLY and CDR2 FYNNEI come from the germline V gene. CDR3 nucleotide sequence: TGTGCCAGCAGCGGGGGGGCAGGTCAAGAAAAACTGTTTTTT. Protein sequence: CASSGGAGQEKLFF.

The rearrangement links TRBV7-9 to TRBJ1-2; TRBD1 agrees at 10 bases. This CDR3 has 14 residues. From germline, CDR1 is SEHNR and CDR2 FQNEAQ (reference sequence). J lost 3 bases, V lost 3 bases, and 1 base had no gene match. Here the CDR3 reads CASSLTGGYYGYTF. CDR3 bases: TGTGCCAGCAGCTTGACAGGGGGCTACTATGGCTACACCTTC.

V gene TRBV28 combines with J gene TRBJ1-2; D gene ambiguous. V was cut by 5 bases and J by 9 bases, with 7 bases left in between. Germline assignment: CDR1 MDHEN and CDR2 SYDVKM. There are 10 residues in the CDR3. CDR3 in DNA: TGTGCCAGCAGTAGCCTGAGCTACACCTTC. This codes for CASSSLSYTF.

This clone was counted a few times. The chain combines TRBV14 with TRBJ2-2; 9 bases agree with TRBD2. CDR1 is SGHDN and CDR2 is FVKESK in the germline V gene. V lost 1 base to trimming and J lost 0 bases; unmatched junction nucleotides: 6. The CDR3 sequence is 18 residues long. CDR3 residues: CASSQVLAGRANTGELFF. DNA for the CDR3: TGTGCCAGCAGCCAAGTCCTAGCGGGGAGGGCGAACACCGGGGAGCTGTTTTTT.

In this sample, this clone turned up a few times. The V and J genes are TRBV29-1 and TRBJ2-7, with D perhaps TRBD2 (6 bases). The germline V gene encodes CDR1 SQVTM and CDR2 ANQGSEA. The V end was cut by 3 bases, the J end by 1 base, with 10 bases between. This CDR3 contains 13 residues. In DNA form, the CDR3 reads TGCAGCGTTGAGTCGGGGGTATCCTACGAGCAGTACTTC. This translates into CSVESGVSYEQYF.

The chain links TRBV5-6 to TRBJ2-3; 7 bases are a match to TRBD1. Per the germline V gene, CDR1 is SGHDT and CDR2 is YYEEEE. With 2 bases clipped from V and 3 bases from J, the junction kept 9 bases outside the gene matches. This CDR3 has 16 amino acids. CDR3 region: CASSLNRGSLTDTQYF. CDR3 DNA: TGTGCCAGCAGCTTAAACAGGGGATCCCTTACAGATACGCAGTATTTT. The full variable domain, in which reference TRBV5-6 and TRBJ2-3 provide the parts outside the CDR3, is DAGVTQSPTHLIKTRGQQVTLRCSPKSGHDTVSWYQQALGQGPQFIFQYYEEEERQRGNFPDRFSGHQFPNYSSELNVNALLLGDSALYLCASSLNRGSLTDTQYFGPGTRLTVL.

This chain links TRBV28 with TRBJ1-5, with TRBD1 as a possible D gene (6 bases). Looked up from germline, CDR1 is MDHEN and CDR2 is SYDVKM. V was trimmed by 7 bases and J by 2 bases, leaving 18 bases between them. The CDR3 runs 16 residues. The CDR3 coding sequence is TGTGCCAGCAAGCCGGGTGGGGGCGCAGGCAATCAGCCCCAGCATTTT. Translation gives CASKPGGGAGNQPQHF. Full variable domain (outside the CDR3, taken from reference TRBV28 and TRBJ1-5): DVKVTQSSRYLVKRTGEKVFLECVQDMDHENMFWYRQDPGLGLRLIYFSYDVKMKEKGDIPEGYSVSREKKERFSLILESASTNQTSMYLCASKPGGGAGNQPQHFGDGTRLSIL.

Note on this clone: The junction departs from germline at one end; a sequencing error may be responsible. The chain carries TRBV7-2 and TRBJ2-2; tentative D call: TRBD2 (5 bases). Germline CDR1 and CDR2: SGHTA and FQGNSA. The CDR3 totals 16 residues. The CDR3 DNA reads as TGTGCCAGCAGCGTAGCGTGGTCCGGCGGCACCGGGGAGCTGTTTTTT. It is translated as CASSVAWSGGTGELFF.

This chain links TRBV3-1 (or the pseudogene TRBV3-2) with TRBJ2-5; possible D gene TRBD2, 5 bases. Germline V gives CDR1 LGHDT, CDR2 YNNKEL (reference sequence). The CDR3 runs 14 residues. Trimming pared 0 bases from V and 1 base from J, leaving 6 bases between. CDR3 nucleotide sequence: TGTGCCAGCAGCCAAGAGCGGGCCCAAGAGACCCAGTACTTC. Encoded protein: CASSQERAQETQYF.

V usage is TRBV3-1 (or the pseudogene TRBV3-2) and J usage is TRBJ1-2; TRBD1 aligns across 7 bases. Germline lookup yields CDR1 LGHDT and CDR2 YNNKEL (reference sequence). This CDR3 has 14 residues. Germline trimming cut 3 bases from V and 7 bases from J; bases unmatched to any gene: 8. The CDR3 reads CASSHSTGESGYTF. The CDR3 DNA follows: TGTGCCAGCAGCCACTCTACAGGGGAGAGTGGCTACACCTTC.

This chain connects TRBV9 to TRBJ2-3, with 7 bases fitting TRBD2. The CDR3 length is 16 residues. The V gene end was trimmed by 0 bases and the J gene end by 3 bases; junction bases not matched to a gene: 7. Germline V CDR1 and CDR2: SGDLS, YYNGEE. CDR3: CASSVGGGGETDTQYF. CDR3 DNA sequence: TGTGCCAGCAGCGTAGGTGGCGGGGGAGAAACAGATACGCAGTATTTT. Using reference TRBV9 and TRBJ2-3 for the parts outside the CDR3, the full variable domain is DSGVTQTPKHLITATGQRVTLRCSPRSGDLSVYWYQQSLDQGLQFLIQYYNGEERAKGNILERFSAQQFPDLHSELNLSSLELGDSALYFCASSVGGGGETDTQYFGPGTRLTVL.